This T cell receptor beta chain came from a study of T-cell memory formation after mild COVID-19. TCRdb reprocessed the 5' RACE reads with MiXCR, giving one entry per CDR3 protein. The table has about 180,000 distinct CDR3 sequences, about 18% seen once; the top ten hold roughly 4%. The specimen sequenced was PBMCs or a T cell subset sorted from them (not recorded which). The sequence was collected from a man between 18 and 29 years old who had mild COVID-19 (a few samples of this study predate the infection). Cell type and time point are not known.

The CDR3 bases are TGTGCCAGCAGCCAAGAGGTTTACACAGATACGCAGTATTTT. Encoded protein: CASSQEVYTDTQYF. This chain joins TRBV3-1 and TRBJ2-3; D unclear. The V gene lost 0 bases and the J gene lost 2 bases, with 6 bases spanning the gap. Germline loops: CDR1 LGHDT, CDR2 YNNKEL (reference sequence). The CDR3 spans 14 residues.